This TCR beta chain originates from a study of vaccination effects on CD4 cells after COVID-19. Sequenced by immunoSEQ multiplex PCR; TCRdb stores in-frame clones only, minus some. The sample shows approximately 40,000 clones, over 60% of them seen only once. V lost 0 bases and J 4 bases, leaving 20 bases between the germline ends. Germline assignment: CDR1 SGHRS and CDR2 YFSETQ. This CDR3 is built from 19 residues. As to this clone: Its antigen is undetermined.

Antigen-specific CD4+ T cells expanded by the ViraFEST assay with viral peptide pools were then sequenced. Following culture for roughly 10 days, CD4+ T cells were isolated. This individual tested PCR-positive for SARS-CoV-2 infection between March and December 2020. At days 3 and 7, half of the medium was exchanged for IL-2 medium. The V call is TRBV5-1, the J call TRBJ1-6; D uncertain. Material: CD4+ T cells from PBMCs cultured with a peptide pool, obtained before COVID-19 vaccination. This TCR was recovered from a human donor who had a prior SARS-CoV-2 infection. CDR3 residues: CASSLDGDLTGSYNSPLHF. CDR3 bases: TGCGCCAGCAGCTTGGACGGGGATCTTACGGGGTCTTATAATTCACCCCTCCACTTT.